The T cell receptor (beta chain) described here comes from a study of blood T cell repertoires in COVID-19. Using immunoSEQ multiplex PCR, the repertoire was profiled, and TCRdb retains in-frame clones only, with some absent. The sample has around 200,000 clones, 75% to 90% seen once. This clone was found once. This CDR3 is 13 amino acids long. V lost 8 bases to trimming and J lost 3 bases, with 13 bases between them. Germline CDR1 MNHEY, CDR2 SVGAGI. The study recruited people aged roughly 18 to 100 years across 20 to 30 US areas. Categorization into cohorts depended on clinical history that participants reported.

The sequence derives from a woman aged 40 to 50 with acute COVID-19. The chain employs TRBV6-5 and TRBJ1-1; D is possibly TRBD1 (6 bases). Sample: PBMCs or T cells enriched from blood (not recorded which). The CDR3 DNA follows: TGTGCCAGCCACCGGGAGGGGGACACTGAAGCTTTCTTT. Encoded protein: CASHREGDTEAFF.